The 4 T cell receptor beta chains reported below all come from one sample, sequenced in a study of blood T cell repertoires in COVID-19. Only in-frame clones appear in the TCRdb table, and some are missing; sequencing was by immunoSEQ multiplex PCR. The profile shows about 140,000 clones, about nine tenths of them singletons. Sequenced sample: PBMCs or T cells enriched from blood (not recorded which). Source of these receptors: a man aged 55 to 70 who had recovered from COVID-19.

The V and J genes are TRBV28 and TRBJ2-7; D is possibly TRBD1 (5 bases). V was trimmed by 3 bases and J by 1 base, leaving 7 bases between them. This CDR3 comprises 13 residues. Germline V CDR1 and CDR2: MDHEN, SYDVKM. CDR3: CASSLGQSYEQYF. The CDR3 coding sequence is TGTGCCAGCAGTTTGGGGCAGTCCTACGAGCAGTACTTC.

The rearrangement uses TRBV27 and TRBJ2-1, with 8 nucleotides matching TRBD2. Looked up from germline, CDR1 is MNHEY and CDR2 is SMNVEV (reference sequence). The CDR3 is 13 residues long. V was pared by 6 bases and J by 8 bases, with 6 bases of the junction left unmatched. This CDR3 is CASRPGGKYEQFF. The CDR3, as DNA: TGTGCCAGCAGACCGGGAGGGAAGTATGAGCAGTTCTTC.

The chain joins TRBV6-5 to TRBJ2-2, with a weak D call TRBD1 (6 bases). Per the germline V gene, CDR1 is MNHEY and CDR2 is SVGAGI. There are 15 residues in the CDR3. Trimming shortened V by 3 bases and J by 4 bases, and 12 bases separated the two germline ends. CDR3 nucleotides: TGTGCCAGCAGTTATGAAGGGGGTGGCACCGGGGAGCTGTTTTTT. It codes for CASSYEGGGTGELFF.

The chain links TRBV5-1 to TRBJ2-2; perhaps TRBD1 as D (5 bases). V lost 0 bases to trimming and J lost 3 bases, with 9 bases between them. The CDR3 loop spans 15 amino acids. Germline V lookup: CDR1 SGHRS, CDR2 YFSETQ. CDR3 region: CASSLGTRDTGELFF. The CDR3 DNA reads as TGCGCCAGCAGCTTGGGGACAAGGGACACCGGGGAGCTGTTTTTT.